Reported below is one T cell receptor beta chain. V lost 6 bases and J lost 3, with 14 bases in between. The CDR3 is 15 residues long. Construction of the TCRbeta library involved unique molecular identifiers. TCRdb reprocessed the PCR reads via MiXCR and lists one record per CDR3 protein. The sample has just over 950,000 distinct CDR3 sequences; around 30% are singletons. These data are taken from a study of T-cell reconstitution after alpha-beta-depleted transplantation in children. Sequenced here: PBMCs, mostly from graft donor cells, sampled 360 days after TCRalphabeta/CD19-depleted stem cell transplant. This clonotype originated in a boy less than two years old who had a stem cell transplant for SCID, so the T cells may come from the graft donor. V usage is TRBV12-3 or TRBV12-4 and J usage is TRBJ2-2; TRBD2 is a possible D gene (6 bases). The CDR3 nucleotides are TGTGCCAGCAGACCCCGGCGGGACCACACCGGGGAGCTGTTTTTT. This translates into CASRPRRDHTGELFF.